This passage covers 15 T cell receptor beta chains from one sample sequenced in a study of blood T cell repertoires in COVID-19. TCRdb's copy holds only in-frame clones and misses some; the assay was immunoSEQ multiplex PCR. The sample has 220,000 or so clones, around 86% seen once. The material sequenced was peripheral blood. The receptors were gathered from a woman in her 50s with COVID-19, enrolled during active disease.

The chain combines TRBV24-1 with TRBJ1-2; TRBD1 agrees at 9 bases. The V segment lost 9 bases and the J segment 6 bases; nucleotides outside the gene matches: 7. The germline V gene encodes CDR1 KGHDR and CDR2 SFDVKD. The CDR3 is made up of 13 amino acids. CDR3: CATGGNRGHGYTF. As DNA, the CDR3 is TGTGCCACCGGAGGTAACAGGGGGCATGGCTACACCTTC.

The chain joins TRBV2 to TRBJ1-6; D uncertain. The CDR3 is made up of 13 amino acids. The germline V gene has CDR1 SNHLY and CDR2 FYNNEI. The V end was cut by 8 bases, the J end by 11 bases, with 16 bases between. CDR3 in DNA: TGTGCCAGCTCCCAGGAGGAACGAGCACCCCTCCACTTT. It translates to CASSQEERAPLHF.

The chain has TRBV5-6 and TRBJ2-7; possible D gene TRBD2, 5 bases. Trimming removed 2 bases from V and 4 bases from J, with 13 bases in between. This CDR3 has 14 residues. CDR1 is SGHDT, CDR2 YYEEEE, per germline. CDR3 residues: CASSFLASGYEQYV. Here the CDR3 DNA reads TGTGCCAGCAGCTTTCTGGCTTCGGGATACGAGCAGTACGTC.

The chain couples TRBV10-3 to TRBJ2-5; 8 nucleotides match TRBD1. This CDR3 is built from 15 residues. CDR1 is ENHRY, CDR2 SYGVKD, per germline. Losses at the gene ends were 0 bases for V and 4 bases for J; bases not matched to a gene: 4. DNA for the CDR3: TGTGCCATCAGTGAGTCGGACAGGGAAAGAGAGACCCAGTACTTC. Translated, it gives CAISESDRERETQYF.

The gene calls are TRBV5-1 and TRBJ1-3; tentatively, D is TRBD1 (5 bases). The V gene lost 1 base and the J gene lost 4 bases, with 9 bases spanning the gap. Germline-derived CDR1 and CDR2 are SGHRS and YFSETQ. The CDR3 runs to 14 residues. The CDR3 DNA follows: TGCGCCAGCAGCTTGACGTCAGGGGGAAACACCATATATTTT. As protein: CASSLTSGGNTIYF.

This clone is a singleton in its sample. The J gene is TRBJ2-3, the V gene TRBV11-2; D perhaps matches TRBD1 (6 bases). Germline values: CDR1 SGHAT, CDR2 FQNNGV. The CDR3 is made up of 15 amino acids. V dropped 5 bases and J dropped 2 bases, with 14 bases sitting between them. The CDR3 DNA is TGTGCCAGCAGCGAAAACAGGGCTTCCACAGATACGCAGTATTTT. Translation: CASSENRASTDTQYF.

The chain uses TRBV5-1 and TRBJ2-7, with D possibly being TRBD2 (5 bases). This CDR3 contains 14 residues. Trimming pared 2 bases from V and 3 bases from J, leaving 12 bases between. CDR1 SGHRS and CDR2 YFSETQ come from the germline V gene. CDR3 sequence: CASSFTADGYEQYF. The DNA for the CDR3 is TGCGCCAGCAGCTTTACAGCGGACGGCTACGAGCAGTACTTC.

V usage is TRBV4-1 and J usage is TRBJ1-1; 7 bases are shared with TRBD1. CDR3 length equals 14 residues. Germline CDR1 and CDR2: MGHRA and YSYEKL. V lost 4 bases and J lost 3; bases outside the gene matches: 5. Written as DNA, the CDR3 is TGCGCCAGCAGCCGCCTCACAGGGGACACTGAAGCTTTCTTT. Amino acid sequence: CASSRLTGDTEAFF.

This clone was picked up a small number of times. The chain uses TRBV6-2 or TRBV6-3 and TRBJ2-1, with D possibly matching TRBD2 (6 bases). V was cut by 2 bases and J by 5 bases, with 13 bases left in between. This CDR3 has 15 amino acids. The germline gives CDR1 MNHEY, CDR2 SVGEGT. CDR3 sequence reads: CASSYALATNNEQFF. CDR3 in DNA: TGTGCCAGCAGTTACGCGCTAGCGACGAACAATGAGCAGTTCTTC.

The rearrangement uses TRBV19 and TRBJ1-2; D is uncertain. V lost 11 bases to trimming and J lost 0 bases, with 22 bases between them. The CDR3 is 16 residues long. The V gene's germline CDR1 is LNHDA and CDR2 SQIVND (reference sequence). Written as DNA, the CDR3 is TGTGCCTCCCTCCCCGACACCGGTATAGCTAACTATGGCTACACCTTC. It specifies CASLPDTGIANYGYTF.

The chain joins TRBV6-5 to TRBJ2-1, with 9 bases identical to TRBD1. The junction had 7 bases not matched to a gene; V was cut back by 6 bases and J by 7 bases. The CDR3 spans 14 residues. Germline V lookup: CDR1 MNHEY, CDR2 SVGAGI. The CDR3 loop is CASRGTGIGNEQFF. CDR3 sequence (DNA): TGTGCCAGCAGGGGGACAGGGATCGGGAATGAGCAGTTCTTC.

J is TRBJ2-1 and V is TRBV18; TRBD2 matches 7 bases. The germline V gene has CDR1 KGHSH and CDR2 LQKENI. The CDR3 runs to 15 residues. J lost 5 bases, V lost 2 bases, and 6 bases had no gene match. As DNA, the CDR3 is TGTGCCAGCTCACCAGCCAGCGGGATAAACAATGAGCAGTTCTTC. It encodes CASSPASGINNEQFF.

This chain uses TRBV25-1 with TRBJ2-5; D is possibly TRBD1 (5 bases). Between the trimmed V and J ends, which lost 1 base and 5 bases, there was a span of 17 bases. Germline-derived CDR1 and CDR2 are MGHDK and SYGVNS. The CDR3 runs 16 residues. The CDR3 DNA reads as TGTGCCAGCAGTGAATTTAAAGGGGTGTCTGGGGAGACCCAGTACTTC. Translating gives CASSEFKGVSGETQYF.

The sample holds one count of this clone. This chain connects TRBV2 to TRBJ1-5; D gene ambiguous. Germline values: CDR1 SNHLY, CDR2 FYNNEI. The CDR3 covers 14 residues. The V end lost 3 bases, the J end lost 4 bases, and 10 bases lay between the germline ends. CDR3 sequence: CASSEVGVNQPQHF. DNA for the CDR3: TGTGCCAGCAGTGAGGTTGGAGTTAATCAGCCCCAGCATTTT.

This chain links TRBV5-1 with TRBJ2-5, with D possibly TRBD2 on 6 matching bases. With 4 bases removed from V and 4 bases from J, the gap between germline ends came to 14 bases. The germline V gene has CDR1 SGHRS and CDR2 YFSETQ. CDR3 size: 14 residues. The CDR3 reads CASSIGRGGETQYF. In DNA, the CDR3 is TGCGCCAGCAGCATCGGACGGGGAGGAGAGACCCAGTACTTC.